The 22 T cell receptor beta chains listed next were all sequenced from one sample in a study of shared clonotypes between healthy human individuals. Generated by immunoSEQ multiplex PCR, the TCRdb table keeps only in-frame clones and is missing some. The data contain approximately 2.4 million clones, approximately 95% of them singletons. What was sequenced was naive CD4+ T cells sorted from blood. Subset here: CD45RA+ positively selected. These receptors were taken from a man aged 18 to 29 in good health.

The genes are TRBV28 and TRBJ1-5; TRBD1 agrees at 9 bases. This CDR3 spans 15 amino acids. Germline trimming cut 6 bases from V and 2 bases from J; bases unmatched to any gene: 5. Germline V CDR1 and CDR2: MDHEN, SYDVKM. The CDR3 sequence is CASRTGGFGNQPQHF. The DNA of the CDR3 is TGTGCCAGCAGGACAGGGGGATTTGGCAATCAGCCCCAGCATTTT. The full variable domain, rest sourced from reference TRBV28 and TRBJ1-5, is DVKVTQSSRYLVKRTGEKVFLECVQDMDHENMFWYRQDPGLGLRLIYFSYDVKMKEKGDIPEGYSVSREKKERFSLILESASTNQTSMYLCASRTGGFGNQPQHFGDGTRLSIL.

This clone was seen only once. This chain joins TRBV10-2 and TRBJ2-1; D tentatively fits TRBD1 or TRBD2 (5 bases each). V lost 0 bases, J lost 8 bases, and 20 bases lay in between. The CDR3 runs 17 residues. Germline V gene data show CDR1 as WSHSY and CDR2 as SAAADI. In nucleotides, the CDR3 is TGCGCCAGCAGTGAGTCGACGGGGCTTGGGGGTGTCGATGAGCAGTTCTTC. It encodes CASSESTGLGGVDEQFF.

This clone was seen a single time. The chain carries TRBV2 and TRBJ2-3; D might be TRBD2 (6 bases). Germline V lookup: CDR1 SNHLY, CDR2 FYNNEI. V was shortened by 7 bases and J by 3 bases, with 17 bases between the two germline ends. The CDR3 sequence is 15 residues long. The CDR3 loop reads CASTPGAIRTDTQYF. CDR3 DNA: TGTGCCAGCACCCCGGGAGCCATCCGAACAGATACGCAGTATTTT.

The CDR3 DNA is TGTGCCTCTATGGGGGGGGAAAAACTGTTTTTT. It is translated as CASMGGEKLFF. The chain is built from TRBV6-6 and TRBJ1-4; a possible D gene is TRBD1 (5 bases). Trimming left V 11 bases short and J 8 bases short, with 12 bases between. This CDR3 region has 11 residues. The germline CDR1 and CDR2 sequences are MNHNY and SVGAGI (reference sequence).

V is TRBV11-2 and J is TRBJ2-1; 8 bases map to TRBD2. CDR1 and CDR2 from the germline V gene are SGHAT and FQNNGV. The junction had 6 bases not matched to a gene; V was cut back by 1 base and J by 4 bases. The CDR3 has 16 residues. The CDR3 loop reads CASSLGGEREYNEQFF. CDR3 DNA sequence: TGTGCCAGCAGCTTAGGGGGCGAGCGGGAGTACAATGAGCAGTTCTTC.

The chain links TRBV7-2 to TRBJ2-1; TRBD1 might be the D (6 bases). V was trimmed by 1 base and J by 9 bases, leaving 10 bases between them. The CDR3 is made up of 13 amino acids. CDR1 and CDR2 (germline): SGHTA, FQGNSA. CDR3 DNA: TGTGCCAGCAGCTTAGTACAGGGAACTGAGCAGTTCTTC. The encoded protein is CASSLVQGTEQFF. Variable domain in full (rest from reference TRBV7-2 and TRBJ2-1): GAGVSQSPSNKVTEKGKDVELRCDPISGHTALYWYRQSLGQGLEFLIYFQGNSAPDKSGLPSDRFSAERTGGSVSTLTIQRTQQEDSAVYLCASSLVQGTEQFFGPGTRLTVL.

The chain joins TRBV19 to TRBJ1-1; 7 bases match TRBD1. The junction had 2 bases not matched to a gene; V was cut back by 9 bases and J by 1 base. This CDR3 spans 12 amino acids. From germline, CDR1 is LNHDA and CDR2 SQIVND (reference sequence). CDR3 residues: CASGTANTEAFF. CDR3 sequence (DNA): TGTGCCAGCGGGACAGCGAACACTGAAGCTTTCTTT.

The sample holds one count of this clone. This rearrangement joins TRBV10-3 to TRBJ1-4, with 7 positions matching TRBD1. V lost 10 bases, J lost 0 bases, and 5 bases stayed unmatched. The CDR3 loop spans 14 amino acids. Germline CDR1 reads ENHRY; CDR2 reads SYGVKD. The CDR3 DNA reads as TGTGCCACACGGGACAGAACAACTAATGAAAAACTGTTTTTT. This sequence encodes CATRDRTTNEKLFF.

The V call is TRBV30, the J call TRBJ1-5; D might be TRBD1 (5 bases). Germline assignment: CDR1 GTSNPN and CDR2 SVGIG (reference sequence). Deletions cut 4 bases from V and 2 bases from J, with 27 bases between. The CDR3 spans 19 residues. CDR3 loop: CAWMTKDGRSGGGNQPQHF. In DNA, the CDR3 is TGTGCCTGGATGACTAAAGACGGCAGGTCAGGAGGGGGCAATCAGCCCCAGCATTTT.

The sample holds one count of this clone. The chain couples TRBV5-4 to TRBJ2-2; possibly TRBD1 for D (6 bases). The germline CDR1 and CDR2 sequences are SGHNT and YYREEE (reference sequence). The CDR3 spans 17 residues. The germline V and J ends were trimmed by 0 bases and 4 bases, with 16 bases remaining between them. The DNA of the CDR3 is TGTGCCAGCAGCTTGGCTTCCCTTGGGGGCGGCACCGGGGAGCTGTTTTTT. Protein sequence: CASSLASLGGGTGELFF.

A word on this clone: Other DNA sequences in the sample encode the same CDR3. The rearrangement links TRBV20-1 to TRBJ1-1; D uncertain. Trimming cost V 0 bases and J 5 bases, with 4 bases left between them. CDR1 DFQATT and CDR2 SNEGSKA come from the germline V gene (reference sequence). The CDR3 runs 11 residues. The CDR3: CSARDRTEAFF. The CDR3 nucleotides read TGCAGTGCTAGAGATAGAACTGAAGCTTTCTTT.

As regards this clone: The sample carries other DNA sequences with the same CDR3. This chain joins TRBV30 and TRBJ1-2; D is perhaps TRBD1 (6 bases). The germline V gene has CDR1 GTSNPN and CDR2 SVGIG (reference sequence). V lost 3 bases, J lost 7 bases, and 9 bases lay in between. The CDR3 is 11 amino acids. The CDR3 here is CAWSLGGGYTF. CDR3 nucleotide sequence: TGTGCCTGGAGCCTAGGGGGTGGCTACACCTTC.

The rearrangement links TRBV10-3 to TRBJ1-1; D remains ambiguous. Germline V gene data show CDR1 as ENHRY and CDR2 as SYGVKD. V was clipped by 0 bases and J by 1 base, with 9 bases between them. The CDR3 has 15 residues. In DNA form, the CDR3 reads TGTGCCATCAGTGAGTCGTCTTACAAGAACACTGAAGCTTTCTTT. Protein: CAISESSYKNTEAFF.

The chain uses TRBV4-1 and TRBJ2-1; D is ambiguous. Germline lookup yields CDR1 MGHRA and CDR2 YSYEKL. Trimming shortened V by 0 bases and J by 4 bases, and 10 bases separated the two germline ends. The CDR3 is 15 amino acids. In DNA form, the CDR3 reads TGCGCCAGCAGCCAAGAGCTCCCTGCTTACAATGAGCAGTTCTTC. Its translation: CASSQELPAYNEQFF.

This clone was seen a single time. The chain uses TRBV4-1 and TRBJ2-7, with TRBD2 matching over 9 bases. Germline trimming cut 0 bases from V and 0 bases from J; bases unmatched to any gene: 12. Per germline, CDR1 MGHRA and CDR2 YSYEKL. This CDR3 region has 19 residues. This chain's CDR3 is CASSQDRTILSGSSYEQYF. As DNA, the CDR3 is TGCGCCAGCAGCCAAGACCGGACGATACTTAGCGGGAGCTCCTACGAGCAGTACTTC.

CDR3 in DNA: TGTGCCAGCTCAGCCGGGACCCAGGATAATGAAAAACTGTTTTTT. This gives the protein CASSAGTQDNEKLFF. V and J are TRBV18 and TRBJ1-4; D possibly corresponds to TRBD1 (5 bases). This CDR3 comprises 15 residues. The V end lost 5 bases, the J end lost 4 bases, and 14 bases lay between the germline ends. Germline V CDR1 and CDR2: KGHSH, LQKENI.

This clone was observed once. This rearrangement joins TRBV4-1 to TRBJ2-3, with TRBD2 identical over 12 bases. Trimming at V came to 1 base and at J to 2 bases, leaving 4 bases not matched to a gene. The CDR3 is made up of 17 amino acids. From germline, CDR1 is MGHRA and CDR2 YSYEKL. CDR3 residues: CASSQVLAGGNTDTQYF. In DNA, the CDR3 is TGCGCCAGCAGCCAAGTACTAGCGGGGGGTAACACAGATACGCAGTATTTT.

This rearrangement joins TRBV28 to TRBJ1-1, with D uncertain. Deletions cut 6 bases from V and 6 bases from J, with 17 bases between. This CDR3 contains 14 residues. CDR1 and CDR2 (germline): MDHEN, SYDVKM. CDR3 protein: CASRPGLSPSEAFF. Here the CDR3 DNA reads TGTGCCAGCAGACCCGGGCTATCCCCCTCTGAAGCTTTCTTT.

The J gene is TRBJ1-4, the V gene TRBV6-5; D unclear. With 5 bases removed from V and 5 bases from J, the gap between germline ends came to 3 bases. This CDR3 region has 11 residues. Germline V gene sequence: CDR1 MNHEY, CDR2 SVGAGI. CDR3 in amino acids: CASSKNEKLFF. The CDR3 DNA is TGTGCCAGCAGTAAGAATGAAAAACTGTTTTTT.

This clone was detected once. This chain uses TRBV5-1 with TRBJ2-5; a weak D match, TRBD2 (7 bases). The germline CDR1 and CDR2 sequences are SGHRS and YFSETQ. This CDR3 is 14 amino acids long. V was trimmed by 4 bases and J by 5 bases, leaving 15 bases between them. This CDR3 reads CASSPEGGGETQYF. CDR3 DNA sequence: TGCGCCAGCAGCCCGGAGGGGGGAGGGGAGACCCAGTACTTC.

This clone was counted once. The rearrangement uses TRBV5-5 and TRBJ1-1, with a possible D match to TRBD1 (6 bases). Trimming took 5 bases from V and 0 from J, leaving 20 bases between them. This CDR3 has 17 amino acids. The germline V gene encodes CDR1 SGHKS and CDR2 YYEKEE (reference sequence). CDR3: CASRNPKTGTMNTEAFF. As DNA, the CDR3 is TGTGCCAGCAGGAATCCAAAAACAGGGACCATGAACACTGAAGCTTTCTTT.

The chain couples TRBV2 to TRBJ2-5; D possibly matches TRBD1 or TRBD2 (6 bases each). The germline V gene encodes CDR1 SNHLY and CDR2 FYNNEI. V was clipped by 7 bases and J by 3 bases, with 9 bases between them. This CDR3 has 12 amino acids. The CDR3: CASTRDKETQYF. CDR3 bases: TGTGCCAGCACGCGGGACAAAGAGACCCAGTACTTC.